This section outlines one TCR beta chain sequence together with its context. This clone was seen just once. Its antigen is not yet known. Qualities for individual bases were not recorded, and no much larger clone is one base off. The data were obtained in a study of blood T cell repertoires in COVID-19 (dated by TCRdb to 2019 to 2021). Regarding the complete study: Collaborator samples came from the United States, Italy and Spain and covered acute and convalescent phases of COVID-19. The repertoires were released in a freely available public database meant as a resource for research on the immune response to SARS-CoV-2. The samples were drawn from two sources: the first 160 participants of the ongoing ImmuneRACE study, and over 1,000 subjects contributed by 6 global collaborators. Deeply sampled blood TCRbeta repertoires from subjects exposed to, actively infected with, or recovered from COVID-19 were included in the dataset. Nearly every sample came with metadata listing a de-identified subject ID, COVID-19 status, age in years and sex. The material from the prospective study consisted of cDNA or gDNA derived from T cells, B-cell-depleted T cells, or PBMCs. Where HLA class I and class II types were available, the types were taken from metadata supplied by the sample provider, not from assay-based typing.

TCRbeta CDR3 regions were amplified from genomic DNA by means of the immunoSEQ Assay, a bias-controlled multiplex PCR. In the source study's methods: The number of nucleated cells in each sample was estimated from the amplification of reference gene primers within the assay. To quantify the absolute abundance of each unique TCRbeta CDR3 rearrangement, sequence reads were collapsed and filtered. Productive Simpson clonality was computed per sample as the square root of Simpson's diversity index over productive rearrangements. The immuneACCESS repertoire file appears here via TCRdb, limited to in-frame rearrangements. These files lack a portion of the clones; in checked studies, under half of the deficit traces to unresolved V genes, and the cause of the others is not known. Clone size and the V and J calls come from that table; the DNA yielded D and trimming. This sample gives a few hundred thousand clones in total; around 86% of them show up just once. About 1.6% of the sample is in the top ten clones.

Paper-wide results and their limitations: Clinical and demographic metadata were provided uncurated, with the amount varying by source and participant.

Whole blood was collected in K2EDTA tubes by collaborating institutions according to the institutions' own protocols. For TCRbeta analysis, collaborator samples were shipped as frozen whole blood, as isolated PBMCs, or as DNA extracted from either sample type. Germline trimming: 3 bases from V, 7 bases from J; junction bases outside gene matches: 13. There are 18 amino acids in the CDR3, from cysteine to phenylalanine inclusive. Only the CDR3 DNA stays, 54 bases, in frame from base 1. From the germline V gene (reference sequence), CDR1 is LGHDT and CDR2 is YNNKEL. This clonotype originated in a woman aged 50 to 60 with acute or convalescent COVID-19. Sequenced sample: peripheral blood. The chain employs TRBV3-1 (or the pseudogene TRBV3-2) and TRBJ2-2; 11 nucleotides in the junction match TRBD1. The CDR3 here reads CASSHLPGQGVRVGELFF. In nucleotides, the sequence is TGTGCCAGCAGCCACTTACCGGGACAGGGGGTTCGTGTCGGGGAGCTGTTTTTT.